This T cell receptor beta chain comes out of a study of blood T cell repertoires in COVID-19. Overall study: Material from acute and convalescent COVID-19 was sourced from the United States, Italy and Spain.

Germline assignment: CDR1 SGHVS and CDR2 FQNEAQ. The CDR3 extends over 19 amino acids. The V segment lost 4 bases and the J segment 0 bases; nucleotides outside the gene matches: 13. TCRdb's table, derived via immunoSEQ multiplex PCR, lists solely in-frame clones and lacks some. The sample carries about 200,000 clones, approximately 91% recorded once. The receptor was isolated from a man between 18 and 29 years old with active or convalescent COVID-19. Source material: peripheral blood. The chain combines TRBV7-8 with TRBJ1-4, with 8 bases lining up with TRBD1. CDR3 in amino acids: CASSYRDRFPMATNEKLFF. Here the CDR3 DNA reads TGTGCCAGCAGCTACCGGGACAGGTTCCCTATGGCAACTAATGAAAAACTGTTTTTT.